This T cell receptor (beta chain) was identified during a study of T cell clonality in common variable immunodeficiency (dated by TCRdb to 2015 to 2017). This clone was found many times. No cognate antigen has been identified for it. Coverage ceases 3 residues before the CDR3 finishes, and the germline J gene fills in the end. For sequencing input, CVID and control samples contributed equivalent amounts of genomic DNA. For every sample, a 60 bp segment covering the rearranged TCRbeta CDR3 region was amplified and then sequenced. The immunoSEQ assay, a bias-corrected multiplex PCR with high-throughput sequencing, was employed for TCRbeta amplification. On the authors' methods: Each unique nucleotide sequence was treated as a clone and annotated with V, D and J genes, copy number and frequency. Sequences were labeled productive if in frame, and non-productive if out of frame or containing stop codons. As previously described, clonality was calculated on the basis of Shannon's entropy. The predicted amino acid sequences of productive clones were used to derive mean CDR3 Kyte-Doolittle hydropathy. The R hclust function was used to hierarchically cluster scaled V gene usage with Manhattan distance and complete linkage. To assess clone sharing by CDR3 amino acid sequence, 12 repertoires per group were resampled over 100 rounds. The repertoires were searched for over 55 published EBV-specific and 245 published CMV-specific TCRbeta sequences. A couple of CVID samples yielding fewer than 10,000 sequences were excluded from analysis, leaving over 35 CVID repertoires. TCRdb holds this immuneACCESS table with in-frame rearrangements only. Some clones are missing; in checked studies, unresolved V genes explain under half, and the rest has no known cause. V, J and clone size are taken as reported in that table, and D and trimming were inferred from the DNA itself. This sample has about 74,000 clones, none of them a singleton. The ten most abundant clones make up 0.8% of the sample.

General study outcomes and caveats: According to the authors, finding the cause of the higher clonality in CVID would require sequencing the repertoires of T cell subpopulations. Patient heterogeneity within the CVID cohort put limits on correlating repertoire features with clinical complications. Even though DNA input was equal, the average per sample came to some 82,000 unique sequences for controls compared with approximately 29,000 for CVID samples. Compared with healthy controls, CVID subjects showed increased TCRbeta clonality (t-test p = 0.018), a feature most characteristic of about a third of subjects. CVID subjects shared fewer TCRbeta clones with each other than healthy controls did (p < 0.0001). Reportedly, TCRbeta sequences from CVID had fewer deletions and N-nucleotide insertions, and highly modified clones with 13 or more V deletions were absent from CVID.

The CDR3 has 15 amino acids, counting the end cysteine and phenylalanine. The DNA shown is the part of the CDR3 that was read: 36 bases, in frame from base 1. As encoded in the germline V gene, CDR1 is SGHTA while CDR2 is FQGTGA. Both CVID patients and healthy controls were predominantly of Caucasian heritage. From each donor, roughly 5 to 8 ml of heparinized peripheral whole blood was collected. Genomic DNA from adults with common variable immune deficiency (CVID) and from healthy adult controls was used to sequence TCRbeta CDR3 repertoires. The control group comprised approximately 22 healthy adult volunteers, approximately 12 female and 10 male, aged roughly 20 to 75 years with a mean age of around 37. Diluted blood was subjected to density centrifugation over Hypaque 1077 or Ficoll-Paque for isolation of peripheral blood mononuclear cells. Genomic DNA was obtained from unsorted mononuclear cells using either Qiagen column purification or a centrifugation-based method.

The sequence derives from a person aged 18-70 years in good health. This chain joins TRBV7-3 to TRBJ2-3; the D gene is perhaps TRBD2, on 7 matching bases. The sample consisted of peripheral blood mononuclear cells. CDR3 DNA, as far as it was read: TGTGCCAGCAGCTTAGAGACACCTGGGGGGGCGACG. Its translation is CASSLETPGGAT. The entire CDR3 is CASSLETPGGATQYF.